This T cell receptor (beta chain) appears in the sequencing data of a study of beta chain features in type 1 diabetes. Study findings and constraints: Reads derived from cDNA could over-represent cells showing high TCR expression. The analysis here could not establish whether HLA type shapes TCRB rearrangement. For Type 1 diabetes patients, all four CD4+ subsets carried TCRB CDR3s that were moderately but significantly shorter.

Concerning this clone: Its antigen is not identified.

The CDR3 runs to 13 residues. Sorting of CD4+ naive, central memory, regulatory and stem cell-like memory cells was performed via CD45RO/CCR7/CD25/CD127/CD95/CD27. Of the isolated RNA, all was reverse transcribed, and so the sequenced material was expressed TCRB transcripts. Produced via immunoSEQ multiplex PCR; TCRdb's table is partial and in-frame only. Here the sample spans about 370,000 clones, about 15% being singletons. The sequenced material came from naive CD4+ T cells from blood. The chain employs TRBV21-1 and TRBJ2-1; TRBD2 is the table's D call and was not checked against the DNA. TRBV21-1 represents a pseudogene. This clonotype was obtained from a woman younger than 30 in good health. For the CDR3, the DNA is TGTGCCAGCAGCAAAAAACGGTCCGATGAGCAGTTCTTC. Its translation is CASSKKRSDEQFF.